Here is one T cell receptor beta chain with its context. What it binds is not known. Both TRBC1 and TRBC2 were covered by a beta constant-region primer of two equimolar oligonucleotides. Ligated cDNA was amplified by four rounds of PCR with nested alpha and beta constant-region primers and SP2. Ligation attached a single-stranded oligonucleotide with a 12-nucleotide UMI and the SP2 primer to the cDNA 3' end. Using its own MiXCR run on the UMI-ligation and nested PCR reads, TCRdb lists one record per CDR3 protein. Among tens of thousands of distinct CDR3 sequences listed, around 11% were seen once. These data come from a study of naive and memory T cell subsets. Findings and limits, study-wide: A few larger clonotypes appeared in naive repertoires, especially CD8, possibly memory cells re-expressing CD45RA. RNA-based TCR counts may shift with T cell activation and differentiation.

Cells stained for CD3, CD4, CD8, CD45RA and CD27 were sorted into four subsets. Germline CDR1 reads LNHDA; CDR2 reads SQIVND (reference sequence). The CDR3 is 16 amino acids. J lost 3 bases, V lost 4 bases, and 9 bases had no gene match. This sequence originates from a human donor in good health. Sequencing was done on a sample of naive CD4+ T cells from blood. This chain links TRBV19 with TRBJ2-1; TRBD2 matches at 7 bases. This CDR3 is CASSTPPSGDYNEQFF. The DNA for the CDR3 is TGTGCCAGTAGTACCCCCCCTAGCGGAGACTACAATGAGCAGTTCTTC.